This entry lists 11 T cell receptor beta chains sequenced from one sample in a study of cytotoxic CD8 clonotypes in ibrutinib-treated CLL. TCRdb keeps only in-frame clones here, not all; method: immunoSEQ multiplex PCR. This sample yields approximately 92,000 clones, of which around 77% are seen a single time; around 24% belongs to the top ten. The sample in question was PBMCs, obtained after 24 months of ibrutinib treatment. The receptors shown here come from a human donor with chronic lymphocytic leukemia.

The V call is TRBV6-1, the J call TRBJ2-7; tentative D call: TRBD1 (7 bases). V was clipped by 5 bases and J by 6 bases, with 20 bases between them. The germline V gene has CDR1 MNHNS and CDR2 SASEGT. This CDR3 region has 15 residues. The CDR3 nucleotides are TGTGCCAGCAGTCTCCGCAGGGGGGAAATCTCCGAGCAGTACTTC. This encodes CASSLRRGEISEQYF.

This chain links TRBV7-6 with TRBJ1-2; 8 bases map to TRBD1. CDR3 length: 14 residues. Germline assignment: CDR1 SGHVS and CDR2 FNYEAQ. With 5 bases clipped from V and 4 bases from J, the junction kept 6 bases outside the gene matches. The CDR3 is CASSPDRAGYGYTF. In DNA form, the CDR3 reads TGTGCCAGCAGCCCGGACAGGGCGGGCTATGGCTACACCTTC.

The gene calls are TRBV5-5 and TRBJ2-5, with 7 bases aligning to TRBD2. The CDR3 loop spans 13 amino acids. Germline lookup yields CDR1 SGHKS and CDR2 YYEKEE (reference sequence). The junction had 3 bases not matched to a gene; V was cut back by 4 bases and J by 3 bases. This CDR3 reads CASSRRGEETQYF. For the CDR3, the DNA is TGTGCCAGCAGCCGCCGGGGGGAAGAGACCCAGTACTTC.

The chain uses TRBV19 and TRBJ1-2; 8 bases map to TRBD1. CDR3 length equals 14 residues. With 9 bases clipped from V and 0 bases from J, the junction kept 6 bases outside the gene matches. In germline, CDR1 is LNHDA, CDR2 SQIVND (reference sequence). CDR3 DNA sequence: TGTGCCAGCCGTCGGACAGGGACTAACTATGGCTACACCTTC. This gives the protein CASRRTGTNYGYTF.

The CDR3 DNA follows: TGTGCCAGCCGCTCCGGGACAGCGGAAAATCAGCCCCAGCATTTT. This codes for CASRSGTAENQPQHF. The chain combines TRBV19 with TRBJ1-5; 7 bases match TRBD1. Germline assignment: CDR1 LNHDA and CDR2 SQIVND (reference sequence). The V and J ends lost 9 bases and 4 bases, in that order; junction bases with no gene match: 12. The CDR3 consists of 15 residues.

This chain links TRBV9 with TRBJ2-3, with D tentatively TRBD2 (5 bases). The CDR3 spans 15 residues. V lost 3 bases and J 4 bases, leaving 15 bases between the germline ends. Germline CDR1 SGDLS, CDR2 YYNGEE. The CDR3 here is CASSGPGSLADTQYF. CDR3 DNA: TGTGCCAGCAGCGGACCGGGATCCTTGGCAGATACGCAGTATTTT.

The rearrangement links TRBV5-5 to TRBJ1-2; possibly TRBD1 for D (5 bases). CDR3 length: 15 residues. Looked up from germline, CDR1 is SGHKS and CDR2 is YYEKEE (reference sequence). Trimming took 0 bases from V and 8 from J, leaving 17 bases between them. The CDR3 sequence is CASSLEPKAGRGYTF. The CDR3 DNA reads TGTGCCAGCAGCTTGGAGCCAAAGGCGGGACGAGGCTACACCTTC.

V gene TRBV9 combines with J gene TRBJ2-5, with D possibly being TRBD2 (8 bases). V was pared by 4 bases and J by 5 bases, with 15 bases between. Germline-derived CDR1 and CDR2 are SGDLS and YYNGEE. The CDR3 is 14 amino acids. The CDR3 sequence: CASSLSGTVETQYF. CDR3 nucleotide sequence: TGTGCCAGCAGCCTTAGCGGGACAGTGGAGACCCAGTACTTC.

The chain joins TRBV14 to TRBJ1-3; D gene uncertain. CDR3 length: 15 residues. Deletions cut 4 bases from V and 4 bases from J, with 14 bases between. Germline V lookup: CDR1 SGHDN, CDR2 FVKESK. The CDR3: CASSPQSLSGNTIYF. CDR3 in DNA: TGTGCCAGCAGCCCCCAATCCTTGTCCGGAAACACCATATATTTT.

This chain joins TRBV10-2 and TRBJ2-1, with TRBD2 matching 10 bases. The ends lost 6 bases at V and 12 bases at J; junction bases unmatched: 8. This CDR3 has 13 residues. Germline-derived CDR1 and CDR2 are WSHSY and SAAADI. The CDR3 region is CASRSSSGSGQFF. In DNA form, the CDR3 reads TGCGCCAGCAGATCCTCTAGCGGGAGTGGGCAGTTCTTC.

The chain couples TRBV10-1 to TRBJ1-5; no definite D call. Trimming left V 3 bases short and J 4 bases short, with 4 bases between. This CDR3 is built from 12 residues. The germline V gene has CDR1 WNHNN and CDR2 SYGVQD (reference sequence). The DNA for the CDR3 is TGCGCCAGCAGTGACTCTAATCAGCCCCAGCATTTT. It yields the protein CASSDSNQPQHF.